These 22 T cell receptor beta chains originate from one sample sequenced in a study of T cells in Graves' hyperthyroidism and ophthalmopathy. TCR beta CDR3 regions were amplified from RNA transcripts. An initial round of RT-PCR targeting the TCR CDR3 relied on the HTBI primer set. Each CDR3 protein gets one entry after TCRdb re-called the multiplex PCR reads with MiXCR. This sample has 50,000 to 75,000 distinct CDR3 sequences, with approximately 50% found just once. The specimen sequenced was blood. These receptors originate from a woman aged 25 to 39 with Graves' ophthalmopathy.

As regards this clonotype: Being one base from a much bigger clone, this may be a read error. The chain has TRBV4-1 and TRBJ1-2, with D possibly being TRBD1 (6 bases). CDR1 MGHRA and CDR2 YSYEKL come from the germline V gene. The germline V and J ends were trimmed by 4 bases and 3 bases, with 15 bases remaining between them. This CDR3 spans 15 amino acids. The CDR3 reads CASSPRGLSDYGYTF. For the CDR3, the DNA is TGCGCCAGCAGCCCTCGGGGGCTCTCGGACTATGGCTACACCTTC.

The chain employs TRBV7-2 and TRBJ2-2; D is perhaps TRBD1 (5 bases). Germline-derived CDR1 and CDR2 are SGHTA and FQGNSA. The length of the CDR3 is 13 residues. Trimming removed 3 bases at V and 6 bases at J, with 8 bases between. The CDR3 DNA is TGTGCCAGCAGCTTCGACAGATCCGGGGAGCTGTTTTTT. Amino acid sequence: CASSFDRSGELFF.

This rearrangement joins TRBV20-1 to TRBJ1-5, with D perhaps TRBD1 (5 bases). This CDR3 has 14 amino acids. V shed 4 bases and J shed 6 bases, with 16 bases lying between them. CDR1 and CDR2 from the germline V gene are DFQATT and SNEGSKA (reference sequence). The CDR3 DNA sequence: TGCAGTGCTAATTTACCGGGGGATGGTCAGCCCCAGCATTTT. Residues: CSANLPGDGQPQHF.

The chain couples TRBV4-2 to TRBJ2-5, with D unclear. CDR3 size: 13 residues. Germline V lookup: CDR1 LGHNA, CDR2 YNFKEQ. V shed 1 base and J shed 5 bases, with 8 bases lying between them. The DNA for the CDR3 is TGTGCCAGCAGCCAAGGGTATGGGGAGACCCAGTACTTC. Translated, it gives CASSQGYGETQYF.

This clonotype was counted ten times or more. The chain recombines TRBV5-6 with TRBJ1-2, with TRBD1 matching over 9 bases. Germline V gives CDR1 SGHDT, CDR2 YYEEEE. CDR3 size: 14 residues. Losses at the gene ends were 5 bases for V and 4 bases for J; bases not matched to a gene: 6. In DNA form, the CDR3 reads TGTGCCAGCAGTCTGGTGGGACAGGGCTATGGCTACACCTTC. Its protein product is CASSLVGQGYGYTF.

At least ten counts were recorded for this clonotype. The chain recombines TRBV20-1 with TRBJ1-5; tentatively, D is TRBD1 (5 bases). V shed 5 bases and J shed 4 bases, with 30 bases lying between them. The CDR3 is 19 residues long. Germline CDR1 DFQATT, CDR2 SNEGSKA (reference sequence). The CDR3 sequence is CSAEENTRKGTGQNQPQHF. The CDR3 DNA follows: TGCAGTGCTGAAGAAAATACCCGAAAAGGAACGGGGCAAAATCAGCCCCAGCATTTT.

This clonotype has ten or more counts. This sequence joins TRBV7-9 and TRBJ2-7; D not certain. The CDR3 contains 14 residues. The germline V and J ends were trimmed by 3 bases and 0 bases, with 9 bases remaining between them. Germline CDR1 is SEHNR and CDR2 is FQNEAQ (reference sequence). The CDR3 nucleotides are TGTGCCAGCAGCTTCCACAGAAGCTCCTACGAGCAGTACTTC. Translated, it gives CASSFHRSSYEQYF.

V gene TRBV6-5 combines with J gene TRBJ2-2; TRBD2 matches at 9 bases. This CDR3 contains 12 residues. Per the germline V gene, CDR1 is MNHEY and CDR2 is SVGAGI. V shed 6 bases and J 15 bases; nucleotides not matched to a gene: 8. CDR3 amino acids: CASRGGRLAVFF. As DNA, the CDR3 is TGTGCCAGCAGGGGAGGGAGACTAGCGGTGTTTTTT.

As regards this clonotype: A junction end diverges from the germline sequence, so it may reflect a read error. The chain employs TRBV7-7 and TRBJ2-5; TRBD1 or TRBD2 may be the D gene (5 bases each). The CDR3 sequence is 14 residues long. The germline V gene encodes CDR1 SSHAT and CDR2 FNYEAQ (reference sequence). The CDR3 sequence: CASSRTGTQETQYF. The CDR3 nucleotides are TGTGCTAGCAGCCGAACGGGGACGCAAGAGACCCAGTACTTC.

This clonotype was recorded at least ten times. The rearrangement joins TRBV6-5 to TRBJ1-1; D remains unclear. The CDR3 runs to 13 residues. V was shortened by 2 bases and J by 3 bases, with 7 bases between the two germline ends. Germline values: CDR1 MNHEY, CDR2 SVGAGI. CDR3 loop: CASSYRRDTEAFF. CDR3 sequence (DNA): TGTGCCAGCAGTTACCGTAGGGACACTGAAGCTTTCTTT.

CDR3 residues: CSSLAGNTIYF. CDR3 DNA: TGCAGCTCCTTGGCCGGAAACACCATATATTTT. V and J are TRBV29-1 and TRBJ1-3; D not certain. V was clipped by 8 bases and J by 4 bases, with 9 bases between them. In germline, CDR1 is SQVTM, CDR2 ANQGSEA. This CDR3 has 11 amino acids.

On this clonotype: It is likely a read error, because the conserved phenylalanine at the end of the CDR3 is missing. The gene calls are TRBV7-9 and TRBJ2-5, with D perhaps matching TRBD1 or TRBD2 (5 bases each). Germline lookup yields CDR1 SEHNR and CDR2 FQNEAQ (reference sequence). Deletions cut 5 bases from V and 4 bases from J, with 20 bases between. The CDR3 totals 16 residues. CDR3 sequence reads: CASSARGEIWVETQYV. In DNA form, the CDR3 reads TGTGCCAGCAGCGCCAGAGGGGAGATTTGGGTAGAGACCCAGTACGTC.

This clonotype was counted only a few times. V and J are TRBV15 and TRBJ2-1; 8 bases map to TRBD2. CDR3 length: 15 residues. In germline, CDR1 is LNHNV, CDR2 YYDKDF (reference sequence). Trimming removed 8 bases from V and 4 bases from J; junction bases left unmatched: 10. The CDR3 region is CATRATSGKYNEQFF. CDR3 sequence (DNA): TGTGCCACCCGGGCAACTAGCGGAAAATACAATGAGCAGTTCTTC. Full variable domain (missing parts from reference TRBV15 and TRBJ2-1): DAMVIQNPRYQVTQFGKPVTLSCSQTLNHNVMYWYQQKSSQAPKLLFHYYDKDFNNEADTPDNFQSRRPNTSFCFLDIRSPGLGDTAMYLCATRATSGKYNEQFFGPGTRLTVL.

The chain has TRBV2 and TRBJ2-5; TRBD1 agrees at 7 bases. J gave up 5 bases and V 8 bases, and 8 bases lay outside the gene matches. There are 13 residues in the CDR3. Germline loops: CDR1 SNHLY, CDR2 FYNNEI. The CDR3 DNA is TGTGCCAGCGTTATGGGCAGGGGGGAGACCCAGTACTTC. This encodes CASVMGRGETQYF.

The genes are TRBV7-2 and TRBJ1-2; D might be TRBD1 (5 bases). Trimming removed 2 bases from V and 8 bases from J, with 15 bases in between. The CDR3 consists of 14 residues. Germline CDR1 reads SGHTA; CDR2 reads FQGNSA. The CDR3 DNA is TGTGCCAGCAGCTTATGTCTCCGGGGGGTAGGCTACACCTTC. It is translated as CASSLCLRGVGYTF.

Points on this clonotype: Compared with germline, one end of the junction differs, possibly owing to a read error. V usage is TRBV20-1 and J usage is TRBJ2-3, with 10 bases aligning to TRBD1. The CDR3 has 15 residues. Germline V gives CDR1 DFQATT, CDR2 SNEGSKA (reference sequence). As DNA, the CDR3 is TGCAGTGCATCGAACCCCGGGACAGGGGCAGATACGCAGGATTTT. Translation: CSASNPGTGADTQDF.

This clonotype was picked up many times. The genes are TRBV28 and TRBJ2-7; no firm D call. Between the trimmed V and J ends, which lost 3 bases and 2 bases, there was a span of 17 bases. The CDR3 spans 16 residues. The germline V gene encodes CDR1 MDHEN and CDR2 SYDVKM. DNA for the CDR3: TGTGCCAGCAGTTTGGTGAAAACAGTAGGACCCTACGAGCAGTACTTC. Its translation: CASSLVKTVGPYEQYF.

The CDR3: CSASLDLAGRYEQYF. The CDR3 bases are TGCAGTGCTAGTTTAGACCTAGCGGGACGATACGAGCAGTACTTC. The rearrangement uses TRBV20-1 and TRBJ2-7, with 9 positions matching TRBD2. V was clipped by 3 bases and J by 4 bases; unmatched bases: 10. The CDR3 consists of 15 residues. Germline-derived CDR1 and CDR2 are DFQATT and SNEGSKA (reference sequence).

In regard to this clonotype: Possible read error: a much larger clone is one base away. The genes are TRBV24-1 and TRBJ2-1, with TRBD2 matching 10 bases. This CDR3 is built from 13 residues. Germline CDR1 and CDR2: KGHDR and SFDVKD. The CDR3: CASSWTSGSEQSF. The CDR3 region has the DNA TGTGCCAGCAGTTGGACTAGCGGTAGTGAGCAGTCCTTC.

This clonotype appeared many times. The rearrangement links TRBV10-1 to TRBJ1-1, with 9 bases matching TRBD1. This CDR3 is built from 14 residues. V was clipped by 7 bases and J by 4 bases; unmatched bases: 7. CDR1 is WNHNN and CDR2 is SYGVQD in the germline V gene (reference sequence). DNA of the CDR3: TGCGCCAGCATTACAGGGGGCGCGGGCACTGAAGCTTTCTTT. Residues: CASITGGAGTEAFF.

In its sample, this clonotype was seen many times. This rearrangement joins TRBV7-6 to TRBJ1-4; tentatively, D is TRBD1 (6 bases). The V end was cut by 1 base, the J end by 7 bases, with 22 bases between. CDR1 and CDR2 (germline): SGHVS, FNYEAQ. The CDR3 spans 18 residues. CDR3 sequence reads: CASSLGIRSARGGEKLFF. The CDR3 coding sequence is TGTGCCAGCAGCTTAGGAATTCGGTCGGCCAGGGGAGGTGAAAAACTGTTTTTT.

The chain recombines TRBV4-1 with TRBJ2-3; D unclear. In germline, CDR1 is MGHRA, CDR2 YSYEKL. The germline V and J ends were trimmed by 4 bases and 6 bases, with 8 bases remaining between them. The CDR3 has 12 amino acids. This CDR3 reads CASSLGFDTQYF. The CDR3 DNA reads as TGCGCCAGCAGCCTAGGGTTCGATACGCAGTATTTT.